The T cell receptor beta chain under discussion was sequenced for a study of blood T cell repertoires in COVID-19 (dated by TCRdb to 2018 to 2021). For the study in its entirety: The collaborator samples originated in the United States, Italy and Spain and spanned the acute and convalescent phases of COVID-19. Where available, HLA class I and class II types were taken from metadata supplied by the sample provider and were not determined by assay-based typing. The prospective study material was composed of cDNA or gDNA derived from T cells, B-cell-depleted T cells, or PBMCs. The repertoires were released in a freely available public database meant as a resource for research on the immune response to SARS-CoV-2. Samples were obtained from the ongoing ImmuneRACE study (first 160 participants) and from over 1,000 subjects provided by 6 global collaborators. Sample metadata almost always included a de-identified subject ID, COVID-19 status, age in years and sex. Subjects who had been exposed to COVID-19, were actively infected with it, or had recovered from it provided the deeply sampled blood TCRbeta repertoires that made up the dataset.

A remark on this clone: This receptor's antigen is unknown. Nothing much larger sits one base from this clone, and base qualities are not available.

The CDR3 holds 16 amino acids from the cysteine to the phenylalanine. The kept DNA is CDR3 alone, 48 bases in frame from the first base. A distance of 12 bases separates the germline ends of V and J, which lose 2 bases and 2 bases respectively. From a lookup of the germline V gene, CDR1 and CDR2 are SGHTA and FQGNSA. Overall study outcomes, separate from this receptor: The quantity of clinical and demographic metadata differed by source and by participant and was supplied without curation.

In the prospective study, participants were about 18 to 95 years old, resided in 20 to 30 geographic areas of the United States, and were enrolled through a virtual design. In the prospective study, cohorts were assigned on the basis of participant-reported clinical history obtained from a screening survey and a study questionnaire. Recovered participants in ImmuneRACE Cohort 3 were defined by two consecutive negative NP/OP PCR tests, clearance by a healthcare professional, or resolution of symptoms. In the prospective study, whole blood, serum and a nasopharyngeal or oropharyngeal swab were collected from each participant by mobile phlebotomists. Prospective study participants could optionally give additional blood draws and questionnaires over an approximately two-month period. Blood samples from the prospective study were shipped frozen or at room temperature prior to DNA extraction. TCRbeta CDR3 regions were amplified from genomic DNA using the immunoSEQ Assay, a bias-controlled multiplex PCR. The original pipeline was this. The number of nucleated cells in each sample was estimated by amplification of reference gene primers within the assay. To quantify the absolute abundance of each unique TCRbeta CDR3 rearrangement, sequence reads were collapsed and filtered. For each sample, productive Simpson clonality was calculated by taking the square root of Simpson's diversity index across productive rearrangements. TCRdb took this table from immuneACCESS and kept in-frame rearrangements with V and J called. Such tables lack part of the clones; where checked against another copy, unresolved V genes explain under half of the gap, and the rest is unexplained. The D gene and trimming were derived from the DNA, and the V and J assignments and clone size from that table. The sample profile shows 490,000 or so clones; roughly 90% of them were found once. 1.5% to 2% of the sample lies in the top ten.

The receptor chain draws on TRBV7-2 and TRBJ2-2, with the D gene not confidently named. This clonotype was obtained from a woman aged 40 to 55 who had recovered from COVID-19. Sequenced: PBMCs or T cells enriched from blood (not recorded which). The nucleotide sequence reads TGTGCCAGCAGCTTAAGCCGACAAGCAAACACCGGGGAGCTGTTTTTT. This sequence encodes CASSLSRQANTGELFF.